This T cell receptor (beta chain) was captured in a study of T-cell reconstitution after alpha-beta-depleted transplantation in children. The CDR3 loop spans 17 amino acids. CDR1 and CDR2 (germline): MDHEN, SYDVKM. V lost 1 base and J lost 1; bases outside the gene matches: 9. TCRbeta library construction was performed incorporating unique molecular identifiers. Each CDR3 protein is one row after TCRdb ran MiXCR on the PCR reads. Here the sample spans about 600,000 distinct CDR3 sequences, 10% being singletons. Here the sequenced sample was PBMCs from the stem cell graft donor, taken from the stem cell graft. The receptor was isolated from a human donor who donated a stem cell graft to a child with acute myeloid leukemia. The rearrangement joins TRBV28 to TRBJ1-1; 7 nucleotides match TRBD1. CDR3 sequence reads: CASSLFPQTGKNTEAFF. DNA of the CDR3: TGTGCCAGCAGTTTATTCCCCCAGACAGGGAAGAACACTGAAGCTTTCTTT.